This T cell receptor beta chain stems from a study of post-analysis software for immune sequencing data. Study-wide results and caveats: Same-batch preparations were strongly co-clustered by F measure. Relative to controls, patients had 4 or 5 TRBV segments at higher frequency, with TRBV5-6, TRBV5-1 and TRBV20-1 among these.

Turning to this clonotype: Its antigen is unknown.

Trimming removed 2 bases from V and 9 bases from J, with 18 bases in between. Germline V lookup: CDR1 LNHNV, CDR2 YYDKDF (reference sequence). CDR3 length equals 15 residues. Prepared libraries of TCR beta cDNA carried unique molecular identifiers. Each batch of about 0.9 to 10 million T cells produced 400,000 to 650,000 cDNA molecules. TCRdb re-analysed the PCR reads in MiXCR, keeping a single row per CDR3 protein. The table shows roughly 600,000 distinct CDR3 sequences, with around 40% occurring only once. Source material: blood. This chain joins TRBV15 and TRBJ2-3; D possibly corresponds to TRBD1 (6 bases). This TCR derives from a girl between 5 and 17 years old with multiple sclerosis. CDR3 sequence reads: CATSRLSEGGETQYF. CDR3 coding DNA: TGTGCCACCAGCAGATTGTCCGAAGGGGGAGAGACGCAGTATTTT.